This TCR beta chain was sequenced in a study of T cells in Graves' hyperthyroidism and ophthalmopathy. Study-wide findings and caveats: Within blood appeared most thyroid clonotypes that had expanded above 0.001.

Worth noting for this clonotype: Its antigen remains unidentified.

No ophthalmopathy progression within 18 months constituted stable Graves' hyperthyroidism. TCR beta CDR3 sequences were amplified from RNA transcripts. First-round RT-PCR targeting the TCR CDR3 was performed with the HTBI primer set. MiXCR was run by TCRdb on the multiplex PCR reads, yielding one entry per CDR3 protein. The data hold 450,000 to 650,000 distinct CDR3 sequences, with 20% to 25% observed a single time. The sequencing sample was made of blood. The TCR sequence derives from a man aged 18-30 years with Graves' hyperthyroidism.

CDR3 region: CASSWEGPQYTEAFF. Written as DNA, the CDR3 is TGTGCCAGCTCCTGGGAGGGACCTCAGTACACTGAAGCTTTCTTT. The rearrangement links TRBV27 to TRBJ1-1, with a tentative D call TRBD1 (5 bases). This CDR3 comprises 15 residues. The V end was cut by 8 bases, the J end by 3 bases, with 19 bases between. Germline V lookup: CDR1 MNHEY, CDR2 SMNVEV (reference sequence).